This TCR beta chain was captured in a study of glioma-infiltrating T cells. Study-level findings and limits: Very few CDR3 sequences were shared between tissue and blood.

Amplification of TCR alpha and beta CDR3 regions from RNA used iRepertoire nested multiplex PCR. For one-step reverse transcription and amplification, about 90-400 ng of tissue mRNA or PBMC total RNA was used. TCRdb redid the calling of the multiplex PCR reads with MiXCR, one entry per CDR3 protein. The sample records approximately 110,000 distinct CDR3 sequences, around 25% being singletons. This clonotype appeared many times. What it recognizes is unknown. CDR3 size: 14 residues. Germline V lookup: CDR1 LGHNA, CDR2 YSLEER. Trimming at V came to 4 bases and at J to 7 bases, leaving 8 bases not matched to a gene.

The chain joins TRBV4-3 to TRBJ2-7; 9 bases align to TRBD1. The sequenced material came from glioma tissue, nonneoplastic brain tissue, or PBMCs (not recorded which). The TCR originated in a human donor with low-grade glioma or glioblastoma, undergoing nonglioma brain surgery, or in good health (not recorded which). The CDR3 loop is CASSRRTGAREQYF. In DNA, the CDR3 is TGCGCCAGCAGCCGCAGGACAGGGGCGAGGGAGCAGTACTTC.